This T cell receptor (beta chain) derives from a study of blood T cell repertoires in COVID-19. Across the study: COVID-19 samples collected from the United States, Italy and Spain covered acute and convalescent phases. Sources were T cells, B-cell-depleted T cells, or PBMCs; the material itself was cDNA or gDNA.

Trimming cost V 3 bases and J 3 bases, with 6 bases left between them. The CDR3 spans 12 residues. Germline CDR1 SGHNT, CDR2 YYREEE (reference sequence). Study processing details: For nucleated cells, counts were estimated from reference gene primer amplification. TCRdb keeps only in-frame clones here, not all; method: immunoSEQ multiplex PCR. The DNA gave D and trimming, while V, J and clone size come from that table. The sample carries around 13,000 clones, roughly 84% recorded once. This clone appeared once. This receptor was taken from a man aged 40-55 years with active or convalescent COVID-19. V is TRBV5-4 and J is TRBJ1-1; D is undetermined. The sample taken for sequencing was peripheral blood. CDR3 sequence reads: CASSSRDTEAFF. CDR3 DNA sequence: TGTGCCAGCAGCTCGAGGGACACTGAAGCTTTCTTT.